At least ten counts were recorded for the clone carrying this T cell receptor beta chain. Its antigen is not known. The data stem from a study of regulatory T cells in long-lasting Graves disease. Notes on the study in general: The small sample size may have reduced accuracy.

Time point meaning: newly diagnosed GD, antithyroid drugs for less than 3 months. TCR sequences were obtained from RNA taken from PBMCs. The patients were enrolled through endocrinology in Xi'an, China. Germline CDR1 MNHNS, CDR2 SASEGT. V was pared by 7 bases and J by 7 bases, with 14 bases between. The CDR3 has 13 amino acids. CDR3-region Arm-PCR and iRepertoire HTBI primers produced the TCR beta libraries. Study processing details: From all samples, identification returned 12 to 15 TRBJ and approximately 63 TRBV segments. TCRdb analysed the multiplex PCR reads with MiXCR anew, one entry per CDR3 protein. Clone size and V and J calls follow TCRdb, not the original study. The data hold some 560,000 distinct CDR3 sequences, with approximately 16% observed a single time. These data were also reused for a study on T cells in Graves' hyperthyroidism and ophthalmopathy. That study reports: In blood, most of the thyroid clonotypes expanded above 0.001 were also present.

The chain employs TRBV6-1 and TRBJ1-5; possibly TRBD1 for D (6 bases). The receptor's source is a middle-aged woman with Graves disease. Sample: peripheral blood mononuclear cells (PBMCs), taken at new diagnosis, from a patient treated with antithyroid drugs. This CDR3 reads CASTLGGLQPQHF. The DNA for the CDR3 is TGTGCCAGCACCCTAGGGGGGCTACAGCCCCAGCATTTT.